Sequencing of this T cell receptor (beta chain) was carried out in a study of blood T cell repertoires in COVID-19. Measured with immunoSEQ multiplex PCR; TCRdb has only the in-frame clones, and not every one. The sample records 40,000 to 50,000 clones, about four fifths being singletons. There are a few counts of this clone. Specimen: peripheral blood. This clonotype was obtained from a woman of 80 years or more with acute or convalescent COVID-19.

The CDR3 here is CASSVDHGADTQYF. In DNA form, the CDR3 reads TGTGCCAGCAGTGTCGATCACGGGGCAGATACGCAGTATTTT. The chain is built from TRBV2 and TRBJ2-3, with D tentatively TRBD2 (5 bases). The CDR3 runs 14 residues. CDR1 SNHLY and CDR2 FYNNEI come from the germline V gene. Trimming cost V 4 bases and J 4 bases, with 12 bases left between them.